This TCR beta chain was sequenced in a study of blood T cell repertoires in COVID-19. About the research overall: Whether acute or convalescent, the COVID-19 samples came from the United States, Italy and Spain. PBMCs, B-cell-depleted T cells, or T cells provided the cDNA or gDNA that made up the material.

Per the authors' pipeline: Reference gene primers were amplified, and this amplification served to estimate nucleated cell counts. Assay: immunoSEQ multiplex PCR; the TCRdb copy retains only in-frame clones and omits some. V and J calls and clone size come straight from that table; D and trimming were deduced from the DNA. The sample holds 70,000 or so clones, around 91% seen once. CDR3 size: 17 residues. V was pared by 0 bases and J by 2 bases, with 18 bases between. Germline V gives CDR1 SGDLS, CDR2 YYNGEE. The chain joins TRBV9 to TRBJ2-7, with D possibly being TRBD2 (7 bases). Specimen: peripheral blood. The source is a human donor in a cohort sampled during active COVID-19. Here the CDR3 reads CASSVAPIGGATYEQYF. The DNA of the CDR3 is TGTGCCAGCAGCGTAGCCCCCATTGGGGGGGCAACCTACGAGCAGTACTTC.